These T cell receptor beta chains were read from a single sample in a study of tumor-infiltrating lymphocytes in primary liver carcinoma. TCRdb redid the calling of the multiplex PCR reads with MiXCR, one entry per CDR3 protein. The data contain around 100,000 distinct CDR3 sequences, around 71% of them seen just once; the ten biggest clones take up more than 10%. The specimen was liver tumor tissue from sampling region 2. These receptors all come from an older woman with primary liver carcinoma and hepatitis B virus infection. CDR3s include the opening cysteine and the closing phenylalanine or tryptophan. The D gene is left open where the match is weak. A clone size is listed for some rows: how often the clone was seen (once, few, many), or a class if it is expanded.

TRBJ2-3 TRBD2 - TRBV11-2 CASSTNRGSWLGDTQYF TGTGCAAGCAGCACGAATCGCGGGAGCTGGTTAGGAGATACACAGTATTTT
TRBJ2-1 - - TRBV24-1 CATSDSRTTSYNEQFF TGTGCCACCAGTGATTCCAGGACTACCTCCTACAATGAGCAGTTCTTC
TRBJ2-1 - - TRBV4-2 CASSPGGGGDYNEQFF TGTGCCAGCAGTCCCGGAGGTGGCGGAGACTACAATGAGCAGTTCTTC
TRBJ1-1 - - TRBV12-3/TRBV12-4 CASSLGRRGNSEVFF TGTGCCAGCAGTTTAGGCAGGCGGGGGAACTCTGAAGTTTTCTTT
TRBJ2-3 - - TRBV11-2 CVSNFGPGRTDTQYF TGTGTCAGCAACTTCGGACCAGGACGCACAGATACGCAGTATTTT
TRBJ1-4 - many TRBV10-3 CAISERGTNEKLFF TGTGCCATCAGTGAGCGGGGAACTAATGAAAAACTGTTTTTT
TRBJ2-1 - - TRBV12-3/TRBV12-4 CASTRARRHYNEQFF TGTGCCAGCACCCGAGCCCGGAGGCACTACAATGAGCAGTTCTTC
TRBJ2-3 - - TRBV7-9 CASSAQGLGTDTHYF TGTGCCAGCAGCGCACAGGGCCTTGGCACGGATACGCATTATTTT
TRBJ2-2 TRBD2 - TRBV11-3 CVSSLCGLAGNTGELFF TGTGTCAGCAGCTTATGCGGGCTAGCGGGAAACACCGGGGAGCTGTTTTTT
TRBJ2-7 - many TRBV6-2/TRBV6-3 CASRPTSLSSYEQYF TGTGCCAGCAGGCCCACTAGCCTAAGCTCCTACGAGCAGTACTTC
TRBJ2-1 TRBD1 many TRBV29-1 CSVKDRGGLGSYNEQFF TGCAGCGTTAAGGACAGGGGGGGCCTTGGATCCTACAATGAGCAGTTCTTC